This T cell receptor beta chain comes out of a study of blood T cells in healthy people across ages. General observations from the study: From one million sequenced T cells, diversity estimates were lower bounds. Age advanced and TCR beta diversity per million T cells fell, roughly linearly.

Total RNA, at least 6 micrograms per sample, was extracted from PBMCs. As regards this clonotype: As yet, its antigen is unknown.

Alongside a J-beta primer mix, a sample-barcoded 5' primer served in a second PCR lasting roughly 7 to 11 cycles. TCRdb analysed the 5' RACE reads with MiXCR anew, one entry per CDR3 protein. There are about 680,000 distinct CDR3 sequences in the sample; about 52% occur only once, and 30% to 35% lies in the top ten. The material sequenced was blood. The origin of this receptor is a woman aged 60-75 years in good health.

CDR3 nucleotides: TGTGCCAGCAGCTTCCGGCGGGAGTACTTGAATGAGCAGTTCTTC. This encodes CASSFRREYLNEQFF. The chain has TRBV7-3 and TRBJ2-1; 7 positions agree with TRBD2. The V and J ends lost 3 bases and 7 bases, in that order; junction bases with no gene match: 9. Per the germline V gene, CDR1 is SGHTA and CDR2 is FQGTGA. The length of the CDR3 is 15 residues.